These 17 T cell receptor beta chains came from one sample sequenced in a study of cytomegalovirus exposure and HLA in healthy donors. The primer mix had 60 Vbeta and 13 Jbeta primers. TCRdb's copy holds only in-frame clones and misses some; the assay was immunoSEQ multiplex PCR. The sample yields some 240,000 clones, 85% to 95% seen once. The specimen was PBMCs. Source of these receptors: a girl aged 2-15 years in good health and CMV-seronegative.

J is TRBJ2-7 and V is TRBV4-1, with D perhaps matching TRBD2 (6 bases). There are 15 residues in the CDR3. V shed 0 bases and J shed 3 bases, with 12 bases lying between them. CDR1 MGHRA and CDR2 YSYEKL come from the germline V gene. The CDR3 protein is CASSQEGLASYEQYF. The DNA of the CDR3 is TGCGCCAGCAGCCAAGAGGGGCTAGCGAGCTACGAGCAGTACTTC.

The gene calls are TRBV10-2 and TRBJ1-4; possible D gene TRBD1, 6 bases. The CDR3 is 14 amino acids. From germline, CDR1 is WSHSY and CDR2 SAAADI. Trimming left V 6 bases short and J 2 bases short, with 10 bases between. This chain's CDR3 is CASSPTGTNEKLFF. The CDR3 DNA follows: TGCGCCAGCAGCCCGACAGGTACTAATGAAAAACTGTTTTTT.

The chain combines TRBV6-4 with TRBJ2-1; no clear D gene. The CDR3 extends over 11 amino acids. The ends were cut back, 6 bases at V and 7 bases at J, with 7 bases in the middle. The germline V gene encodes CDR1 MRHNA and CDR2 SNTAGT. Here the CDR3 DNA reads TGTGCCAGCAGAATGGCTAATGAGCAGTTCTTC. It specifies CASRMANEQFF.

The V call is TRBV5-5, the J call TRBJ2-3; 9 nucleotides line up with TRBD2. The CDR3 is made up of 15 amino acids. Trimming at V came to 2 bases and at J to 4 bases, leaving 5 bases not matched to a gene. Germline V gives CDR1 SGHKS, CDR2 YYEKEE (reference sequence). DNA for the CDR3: TGTGCCAGCAGCTTTGGGACTAGCTGGCCAGATACGCAGTATTTT. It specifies CASSFGTSWPDTQYF.

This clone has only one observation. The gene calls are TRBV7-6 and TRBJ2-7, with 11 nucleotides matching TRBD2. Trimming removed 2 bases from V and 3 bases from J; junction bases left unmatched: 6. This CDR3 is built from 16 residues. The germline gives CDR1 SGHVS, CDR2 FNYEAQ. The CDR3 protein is CASSLLTSGSYYEQYF. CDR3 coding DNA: TGTGCCAGCAGCTTATTAACTAGCGGGAGCTACTACGAGCAGTACTTC. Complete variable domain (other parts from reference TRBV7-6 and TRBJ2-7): GAGVSQSPRYKVTKRGQDVALRCDPISGHVSLYWYRQALGQGPEFLTYFNYEAQQDKSGLPNDRFSAERPEGSISTLTIQRTEQRDSAMYRCASSLLTSGSYYEQYFGPGTRLTVT.

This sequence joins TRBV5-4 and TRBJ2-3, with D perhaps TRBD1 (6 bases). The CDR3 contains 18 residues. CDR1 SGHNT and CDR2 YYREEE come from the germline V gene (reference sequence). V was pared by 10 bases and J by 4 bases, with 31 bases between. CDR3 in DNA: TGTGCCGGGCGGCCGGGACACGGAAAGGTCGGGTCCTCAGATACGCAGTATTTT. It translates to CAGRPGHGKVGSSDTQYF.

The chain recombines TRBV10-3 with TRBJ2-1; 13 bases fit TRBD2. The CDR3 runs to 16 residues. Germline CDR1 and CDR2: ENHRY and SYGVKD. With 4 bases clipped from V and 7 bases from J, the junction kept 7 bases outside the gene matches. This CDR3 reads CAISGTSGGAGNEQFF. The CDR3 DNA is TGTGCCATCAGTGGCACTAGCGGGGGGGCGGGGAATGAGCAGTTCTTC.

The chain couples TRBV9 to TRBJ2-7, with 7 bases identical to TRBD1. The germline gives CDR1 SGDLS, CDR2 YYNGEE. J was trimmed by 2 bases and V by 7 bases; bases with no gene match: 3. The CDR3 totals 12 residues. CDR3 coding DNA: TGTGCCAGCGGGACAGATACCTACGAGCAGTACTTC. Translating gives CASGTDTYEQYF.

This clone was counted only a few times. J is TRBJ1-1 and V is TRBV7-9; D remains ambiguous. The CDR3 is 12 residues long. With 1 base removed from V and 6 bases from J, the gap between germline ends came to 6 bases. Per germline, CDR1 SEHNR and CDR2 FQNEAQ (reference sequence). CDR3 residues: CASSLGGPEAFF. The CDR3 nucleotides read TGTGCCAGCAGCTTAGGCGGCCCTGAAGCTTTCTTT.

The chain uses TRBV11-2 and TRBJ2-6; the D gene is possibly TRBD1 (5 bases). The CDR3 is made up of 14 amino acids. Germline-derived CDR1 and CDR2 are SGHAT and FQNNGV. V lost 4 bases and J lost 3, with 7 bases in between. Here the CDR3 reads CASSYTGGANVLTF. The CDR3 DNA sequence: TGTGCCAGCAGCTATACAGGTGGGGCCAACGTCCTGACTTTC.

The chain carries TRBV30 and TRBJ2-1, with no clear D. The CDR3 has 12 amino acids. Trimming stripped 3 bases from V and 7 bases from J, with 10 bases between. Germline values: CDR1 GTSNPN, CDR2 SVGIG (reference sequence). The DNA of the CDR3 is TGTGCCTGGAGCGATATACAGAATGAGCAGTTCTTC. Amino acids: CAWSDIQNEQFF.

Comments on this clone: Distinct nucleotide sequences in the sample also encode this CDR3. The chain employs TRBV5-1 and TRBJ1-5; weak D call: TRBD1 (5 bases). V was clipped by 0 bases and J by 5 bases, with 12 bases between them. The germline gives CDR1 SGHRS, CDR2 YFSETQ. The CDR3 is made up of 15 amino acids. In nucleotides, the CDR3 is TGCGCCAGCAGCTTGGGCTTACAGGTCGATCAGCCCCAGCATTTT. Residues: CASSLGLQVDQPQHF.

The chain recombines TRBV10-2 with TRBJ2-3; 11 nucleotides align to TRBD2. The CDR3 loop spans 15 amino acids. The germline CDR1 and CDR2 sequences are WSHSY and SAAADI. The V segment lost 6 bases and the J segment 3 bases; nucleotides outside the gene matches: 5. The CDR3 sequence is CASRELAGGTDTQYF. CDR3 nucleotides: TGCGCCAGCAGGGAGCTAGCGGGGGGTACAGATACGCAGTATTTT.

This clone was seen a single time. The CDR3 here is CASSSLDSYNEQFF. The CDR3 DNA sequence: TGTGCCAGCAGCTCCTTAGACAGCTACAATGAGCAGTTCTTC. The chain carries TRBV11-2 and TRBJ2-1; perhaps TRBD1 as D (5 bases). CDR3 length: 14 amino acids. The germline gives CDR1 SGHAT, CDR2 FQNNGV. Deletions cut 4 bases from V and 3 bases from J, with 10 bases between.

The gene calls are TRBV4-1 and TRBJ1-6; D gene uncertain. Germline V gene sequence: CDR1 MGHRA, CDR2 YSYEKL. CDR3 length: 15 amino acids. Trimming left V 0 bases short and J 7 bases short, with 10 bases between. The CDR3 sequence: CASSQDPVPNSPLHF. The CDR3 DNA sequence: TGCGCCAGCAGCCAAGACCCCGTCCCCAATTCACCCCTCCACTTT.

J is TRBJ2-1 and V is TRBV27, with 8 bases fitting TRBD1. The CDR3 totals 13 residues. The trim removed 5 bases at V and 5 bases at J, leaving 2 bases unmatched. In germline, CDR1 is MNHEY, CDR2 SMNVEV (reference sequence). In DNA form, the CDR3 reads TGTGCCAGCAGTCCACAGGGGGACAATGAGCAGTTCTTC. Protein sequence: CASSPQGDNEQFF.

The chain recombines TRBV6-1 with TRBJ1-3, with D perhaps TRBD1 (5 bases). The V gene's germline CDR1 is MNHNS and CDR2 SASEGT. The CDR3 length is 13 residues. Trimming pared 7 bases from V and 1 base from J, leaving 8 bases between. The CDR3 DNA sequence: TGTGCCAGCAATCAGGGTTCTGGAAACACCATATATTTT. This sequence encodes CASNQGSGNTIYF.